What follows is one TCR beta chain and its context. Recovered participants had two consecutive negative NP/OP PCR tests, healthcare professional clearance, or symptom resolution. The sample originates from a study of blood T cell repertoires in COVID-19. CDR1 and CDR2 from the germline V gene are LGHNA and YSLEER. V shed 0 bases and J 5 bases; nucleotides not matched to a gene: 10. The CDR3 runs 17 residues. Assay used: immunoSEQ multiplex PCR; TCRdb lists only in-frame clones, some missing. Of hundreds of thousands of clones listed, approximately 90% were seen once; the top ten hold 8% to 9%. The gene calls are TRBV4-3 and TRBJ1-1; 9 positions match TRBD1. The source material was PBMCs or T cells enriched from blood (not recorded which). This clonotype was obtained from a woman in her late teens or twenties who had recovered from COVID-19. CDR3 residues: CASSQEAPGTGTTEAFF. In nucleotides, the CDR3 is TGCGCCAGCAGCCAAGAGGCCCCGGGGACAGGGACGACTGAAGCTTTCTTT.